The T cell receptor beta chain under discussion was sequenced for a study of spatial heterogeneity in lung cancer. Notes on the study in general: At tumor resection, ubiquitous expanded TCRs were detected in blood more often than later.

The CDR3 has 12 amino acids. The V end was cut by 6 bases, the J end by 1 base, with 6 bases between. Using its own MiXCR run on the 5' RACE reads, TCRdb lists one record per CDR3 protein. The sample records around 87,000 distinct CDR3 sequences, about 12% being singletons. This clonotype has ten or more counts. Antigen specificity is unknown. Time point: sample taken at primary tumor resection. In each case, whole RNA from tumor, nontumor lung or frozen PBMC was sequenced unsorted. The V gene is TRBV12-3 or TRBV12-4, the J gene TRBJ1-1; D uncertain. Source: PBMCs, taken at surgery. The receptor was derived from a male donor with early-stage non-small cell lung cancer. The CDR3 sequence is CASRLANTEAFF. CDR3 bases: TGTGCCAGCAGATTGGCGAACACTGAAGCTTTCTTT.